This record concerns one T cell receptor (beta chain) sequence. This record comes from a study of blood T cell repertoires in COVID-19. Study-wide background: Sites in the United States, Italy and Spain provided acute and convalescent COVID-19 samples.

Assay: immunoSEQ multiplex PCR; the TCRdb copy retains only in-frame clones and omits some. The sample includes more than 300,000 clones, around 88% of them seen just once. Seattle cases were enrolled at active infection and followed longitudinally. The sequencing sample was made of peripheral blood. The TCR comes from a young woman with COVID-19, enrolled during active disease.

CDR3 sequence: CASSPSSGGNTEAFF. The CDR3 DNA reads TGTGCCAGTAGTCCCAGCTCGGGAGGGAACACTGAAGCTTTCTTT. The chain has TRBV19 and TRBJ1-1; D remains ambiguous. Trimming removed 5 bases from V and 1 base from J, with 14 bases in between. The length of the CDR3 is 15 residues. The germline V gene has CDR1 LNHDA and CDR2 SQIVND (reference sequence).